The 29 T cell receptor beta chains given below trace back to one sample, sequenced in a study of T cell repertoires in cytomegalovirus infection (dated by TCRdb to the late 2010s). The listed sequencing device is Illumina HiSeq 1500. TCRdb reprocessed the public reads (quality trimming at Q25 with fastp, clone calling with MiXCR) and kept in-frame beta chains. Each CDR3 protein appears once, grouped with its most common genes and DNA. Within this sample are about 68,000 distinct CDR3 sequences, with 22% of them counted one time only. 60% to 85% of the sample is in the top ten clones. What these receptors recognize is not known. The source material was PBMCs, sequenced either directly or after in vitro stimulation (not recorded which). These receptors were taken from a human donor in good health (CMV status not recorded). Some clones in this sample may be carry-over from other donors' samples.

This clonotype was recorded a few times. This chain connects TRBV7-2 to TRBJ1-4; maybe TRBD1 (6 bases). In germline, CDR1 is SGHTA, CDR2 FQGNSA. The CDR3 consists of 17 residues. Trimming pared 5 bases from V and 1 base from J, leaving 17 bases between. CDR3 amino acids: CASSRGAGKGTNEKLFF. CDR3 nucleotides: TGTGCCAGCAGCCGGGGGGCAGGGAAAGGAACTAATGAAAAACTGTTTTTT.

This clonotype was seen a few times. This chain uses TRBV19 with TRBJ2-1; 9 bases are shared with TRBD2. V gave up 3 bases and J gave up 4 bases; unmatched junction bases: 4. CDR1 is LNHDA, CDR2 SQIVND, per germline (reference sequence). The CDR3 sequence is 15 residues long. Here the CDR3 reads CASSIVGLAYNEQFF. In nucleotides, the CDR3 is TGTGCCAGTAGTATTGTGGGACTAGCATACAATGAGCAGTTCTTC.

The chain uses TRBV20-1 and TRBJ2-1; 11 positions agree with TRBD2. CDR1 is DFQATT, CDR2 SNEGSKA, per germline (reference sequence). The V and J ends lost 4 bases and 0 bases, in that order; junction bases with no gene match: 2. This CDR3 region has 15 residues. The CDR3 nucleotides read TGCAGTGCTACGGGACTAGCGGTCTCCTACAATGAGCAGTTCTTC. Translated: CSATGLAVSYNEQFF.

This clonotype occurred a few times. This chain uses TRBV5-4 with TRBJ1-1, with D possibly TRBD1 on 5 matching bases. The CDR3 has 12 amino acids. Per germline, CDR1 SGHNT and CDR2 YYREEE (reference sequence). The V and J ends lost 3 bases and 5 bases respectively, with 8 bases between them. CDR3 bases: TGTGCCAGCAGCTGGGGGGGGACTGAAGCTTTCTTT. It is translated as CASSWGGTEAFF.

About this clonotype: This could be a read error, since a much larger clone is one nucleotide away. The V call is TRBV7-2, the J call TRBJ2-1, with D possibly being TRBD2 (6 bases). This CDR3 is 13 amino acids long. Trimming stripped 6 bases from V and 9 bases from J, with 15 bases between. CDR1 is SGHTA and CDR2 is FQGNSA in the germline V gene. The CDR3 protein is CASRRGLGGEQFF. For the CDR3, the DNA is TGTGCCAGCAGGCGGGGACTGGGCGGTGAGCAGTTCTTC.

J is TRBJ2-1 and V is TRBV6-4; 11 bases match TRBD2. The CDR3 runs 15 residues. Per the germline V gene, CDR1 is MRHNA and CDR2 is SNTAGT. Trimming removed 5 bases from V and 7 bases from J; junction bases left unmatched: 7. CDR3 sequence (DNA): TGTGCCAGCAGTAAACTAGCGGGAGTGAGGAATGAGCAGTTCTTC. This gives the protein CASSKLAGVRNEQFF.

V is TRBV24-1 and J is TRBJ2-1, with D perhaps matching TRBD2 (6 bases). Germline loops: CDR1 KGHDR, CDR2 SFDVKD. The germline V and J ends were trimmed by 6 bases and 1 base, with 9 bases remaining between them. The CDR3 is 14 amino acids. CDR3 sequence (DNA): TGTGCCACCAGTAACGCGGGATCCTACAATGAGCAGTTCTTC. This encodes CATSNAGSYNEQFF.

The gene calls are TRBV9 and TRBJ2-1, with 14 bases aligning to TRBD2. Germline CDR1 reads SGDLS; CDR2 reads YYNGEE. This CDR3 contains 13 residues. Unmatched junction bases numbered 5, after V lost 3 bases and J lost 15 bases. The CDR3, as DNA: TGTGCCAGCAGCGGACTAGCGGGAGGGCCATTGTTCTTC. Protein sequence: CASSGLAGGPLFF. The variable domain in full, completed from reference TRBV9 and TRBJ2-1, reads DSGVTQTPKHLITATGQRVTLRCSPRSGDLSVYWYQQSLDQGLQFLIQYYNGEERAKGNILERFSAQQFPDLHSELNLSSLELGDSALYFCASSGLAGGPLFFGPGTRLTVL.

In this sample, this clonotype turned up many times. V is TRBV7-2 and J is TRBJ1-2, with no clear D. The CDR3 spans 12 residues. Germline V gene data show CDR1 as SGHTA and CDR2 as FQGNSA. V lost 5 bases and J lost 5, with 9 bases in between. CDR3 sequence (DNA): TGTGCCAGCAGCCAAAATCAATATGGCTACACCTTC. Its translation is CASSQNQYGYTF.

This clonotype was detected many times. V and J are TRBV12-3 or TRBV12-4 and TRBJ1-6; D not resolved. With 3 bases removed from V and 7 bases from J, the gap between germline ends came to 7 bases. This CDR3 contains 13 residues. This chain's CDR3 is CASSFGQNSPLHF. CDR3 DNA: TGTGCCAGCAGTTTCGGCCAAAATTCACCCCTCCACTTT.

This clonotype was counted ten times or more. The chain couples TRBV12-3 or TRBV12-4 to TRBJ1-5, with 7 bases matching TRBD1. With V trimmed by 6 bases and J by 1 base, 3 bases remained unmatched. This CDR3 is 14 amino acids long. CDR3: CASRPGGSNQPQHF. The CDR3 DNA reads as TGTGCCAGCAGACCAGGGGGGAGCAATCAGCCCCAGCATTTT.

CDR3 sequence (DNA): TGTGCCAGCAGTTCAGGGACAGGGGGACGTGCCTACAATGAGCAGTTCTTC. Translated: CASSSGTGGRAYNEQFF. The rearrangement links TRBV28 to TRBJ2-1, with TRBD1 matching 11 bases. Germline CDR1 MDHEN, CDR2 SYDVKM. V was clipped by 4 bases and J by 2 bases; unmatched bases: 7. The CDR3 consists of 17 residues.

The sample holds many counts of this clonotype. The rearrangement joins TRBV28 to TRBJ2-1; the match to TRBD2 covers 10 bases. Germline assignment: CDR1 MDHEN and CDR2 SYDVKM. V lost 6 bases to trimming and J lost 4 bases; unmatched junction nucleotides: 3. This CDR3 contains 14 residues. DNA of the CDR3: TGTGCCAGCAGCCGGACTAGCGGTTACAATGAGCAGTTCTTC. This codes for CASSRTSGYNEQFF. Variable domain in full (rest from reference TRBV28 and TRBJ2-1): DVKVTQSSRYLVKRTGEKVFLECVQDMDHENMFWYRQDPGLGLRLIYFSYDVKMKEKGDIPEGYSVSREKKERFSLILESASTNQTSMYLCASSRTSGYNEQFFGPGTRLTVL.

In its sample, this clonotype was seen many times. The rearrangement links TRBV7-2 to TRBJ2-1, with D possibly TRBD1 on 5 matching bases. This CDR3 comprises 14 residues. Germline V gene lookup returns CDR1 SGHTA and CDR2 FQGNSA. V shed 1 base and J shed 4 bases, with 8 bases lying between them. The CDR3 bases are TGTGCCAGCAGCTTAGGACAGACTTACAATGAGCAGTTCTTC. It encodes CASSLGQTYNEQFF.

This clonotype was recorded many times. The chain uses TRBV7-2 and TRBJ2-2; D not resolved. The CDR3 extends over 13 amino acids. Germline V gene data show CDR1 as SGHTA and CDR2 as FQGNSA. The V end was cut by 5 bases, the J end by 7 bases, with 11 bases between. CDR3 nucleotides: TGTGCCAGCAGCGTCGACTGGGTCGGGGAGCTGTTTTTT. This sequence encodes CASSVDWVGELFF.

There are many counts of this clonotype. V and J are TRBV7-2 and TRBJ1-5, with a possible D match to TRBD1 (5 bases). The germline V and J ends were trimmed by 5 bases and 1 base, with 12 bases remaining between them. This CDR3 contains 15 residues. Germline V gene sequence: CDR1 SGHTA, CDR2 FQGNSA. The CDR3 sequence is CASSPGGGSNQPQHF. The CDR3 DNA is TGTGCCAGCAGCCCGGGGGGGGGGAGCAATCAGCCCCAGCATTTT.

CDR3 nucleotides: TGCAGCGTGTGGGCTAAAGAGACCCAGTACTTC. It encodes CSVWAKETQYF. The chain couples TRBV29-1 to TRBJ2-5; D unresolved. V was shortened by 6 bases and J by 3 bases, with 8 bases between the two germline ends. Germline loops: CDR1 SQVTM, CDR2 ANQGSEA. The CDR3 sequence is 11 residues long.

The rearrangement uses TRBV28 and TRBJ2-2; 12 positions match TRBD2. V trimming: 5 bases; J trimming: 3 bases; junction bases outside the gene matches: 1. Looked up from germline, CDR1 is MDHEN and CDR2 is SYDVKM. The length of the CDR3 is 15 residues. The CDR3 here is CASSPSGRDTGELFF. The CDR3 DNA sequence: TGTGCCAGCAGTCCTAGCGGGAGGGACACCGGGGAGCTGTTTTTT.

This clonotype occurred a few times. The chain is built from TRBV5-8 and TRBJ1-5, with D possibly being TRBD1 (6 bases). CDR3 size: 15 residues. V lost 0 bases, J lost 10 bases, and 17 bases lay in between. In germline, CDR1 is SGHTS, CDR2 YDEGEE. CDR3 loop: CASSLEDRRSLPQHF. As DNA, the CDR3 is TGTGCCAGCAGCTTGGAGGACAGACGATCATTACCCCAGCATTTT. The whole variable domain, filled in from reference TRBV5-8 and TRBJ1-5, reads EAGVTQSPTHLIKTRGQQATLRCSPISGHTSVYWYQQALGLGLQFLLWYDEGEERNRGNFPPRFSGRQFPNYSSELNVNALELEDSALYLCASSLEDRRSLPQHFGDGTRLSIL.

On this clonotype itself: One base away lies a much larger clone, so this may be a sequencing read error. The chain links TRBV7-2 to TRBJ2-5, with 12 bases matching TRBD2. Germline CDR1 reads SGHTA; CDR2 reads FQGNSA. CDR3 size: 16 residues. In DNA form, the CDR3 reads TGTGCCAGCAGCGCGGGACTAGCGGGCGCCCAAGAGACCCAGCACTTC. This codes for CASSAGLAGAQETQHF.

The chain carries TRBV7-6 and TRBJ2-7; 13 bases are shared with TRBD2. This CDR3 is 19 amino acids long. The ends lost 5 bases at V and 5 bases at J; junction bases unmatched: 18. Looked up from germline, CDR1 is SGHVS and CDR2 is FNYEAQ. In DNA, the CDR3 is TGTGCCAGCAGCACTTTGCCTGAGGGACTAGCGGGACAAACGAACGAGCAGTACTTC. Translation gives CASSTLPEGLAGQTNEQYF. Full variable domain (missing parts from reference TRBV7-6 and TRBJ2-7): GAGVSQSPRYKVTKRGQDVALRCDPISGHVSLYWYRQALGQGPEFLTYFNYEAQQDKSGLPNDRFSAERPEGSISTLTIQRTEQRDSAMYRCASSTLPEGLAGQTNEQYFGPGTRLTVT.

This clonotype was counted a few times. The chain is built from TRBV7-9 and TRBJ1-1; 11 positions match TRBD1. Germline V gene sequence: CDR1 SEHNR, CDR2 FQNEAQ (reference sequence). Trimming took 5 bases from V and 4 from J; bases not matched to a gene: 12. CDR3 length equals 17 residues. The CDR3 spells CASSNPGQGADGTEAFF. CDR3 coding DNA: TGTGCCAGCAGCAATCCCGGACAGGGGGCCGATGGCACTGAAGCTTTCTTT.

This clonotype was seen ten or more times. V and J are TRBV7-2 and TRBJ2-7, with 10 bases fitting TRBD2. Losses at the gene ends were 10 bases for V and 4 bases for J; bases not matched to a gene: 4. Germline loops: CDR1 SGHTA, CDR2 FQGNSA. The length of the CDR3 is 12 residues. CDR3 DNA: TGTGCCACACTAGCGGGAAAGTACGAGCAGTACTTC. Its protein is CATLAGKYEQYF. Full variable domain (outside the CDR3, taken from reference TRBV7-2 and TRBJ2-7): GAGVSQSPSNKVTEKGKDVELRCDPISGHTALYWYRQSLGQGLEFLIYFQGNSAPDKSGLPSDRFSAERTGGSVSTLTIQRTQQEDSAVYLCATLAGKYEQYFGPGTRLTVT.

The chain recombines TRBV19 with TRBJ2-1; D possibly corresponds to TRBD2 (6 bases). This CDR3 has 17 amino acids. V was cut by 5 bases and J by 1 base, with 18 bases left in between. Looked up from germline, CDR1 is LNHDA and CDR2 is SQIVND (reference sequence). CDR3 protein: CASSHSGWGGSYNEQFF. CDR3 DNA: TGTGCCAGTAGTCACTCGGGATGGGGAGGTTCCTACAATGAGCAGTTCTTC.

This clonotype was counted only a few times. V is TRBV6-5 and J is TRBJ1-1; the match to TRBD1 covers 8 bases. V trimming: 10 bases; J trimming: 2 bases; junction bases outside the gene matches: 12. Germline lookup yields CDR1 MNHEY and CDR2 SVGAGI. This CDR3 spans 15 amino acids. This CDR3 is CATGQGISANTEAFF. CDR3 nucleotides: TGTGCCACCGGACAGGGAATCTCCGCCAACACTGAAGCTTTCTTT.

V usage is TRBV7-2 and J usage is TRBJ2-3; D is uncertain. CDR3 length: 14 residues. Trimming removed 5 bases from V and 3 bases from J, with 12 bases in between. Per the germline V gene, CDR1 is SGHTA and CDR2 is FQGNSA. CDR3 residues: CASSPWTRTDTQYF. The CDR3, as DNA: TGTGCCAGCAGCCCCTGGACCAGGACAGATACGCAGTATTTT.

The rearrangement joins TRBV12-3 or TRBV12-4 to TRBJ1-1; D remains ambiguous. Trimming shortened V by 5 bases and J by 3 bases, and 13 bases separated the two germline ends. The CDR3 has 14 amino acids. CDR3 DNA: TGTGCCAGCAGTCCCTACTTGGGTTACACTGAAGCTTTCTTT. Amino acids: CASSPYLGYTEAFF.

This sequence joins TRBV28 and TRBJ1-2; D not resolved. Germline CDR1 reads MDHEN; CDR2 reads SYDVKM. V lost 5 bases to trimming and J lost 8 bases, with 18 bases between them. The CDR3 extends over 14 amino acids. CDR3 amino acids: CASSETARLKGYTF. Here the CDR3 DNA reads TGTGCCAGCAGTGAGACCGCGCGTCTCAAGGGCTACACCTTC.

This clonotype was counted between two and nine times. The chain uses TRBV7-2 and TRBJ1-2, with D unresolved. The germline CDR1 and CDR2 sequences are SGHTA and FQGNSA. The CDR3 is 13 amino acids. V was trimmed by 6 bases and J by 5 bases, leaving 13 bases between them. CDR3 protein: CASRFDGLYGYTF. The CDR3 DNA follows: TGTGCCAGCAGATTTGACGGACTATATGGCTACACCTTC.